A selection of T cell receptor beta chains follows, all from one sample in a study of cytomegalovirus exposure and HLA in healthy donors. Method: immunoSEQ multiplex PCR; TCRdb's copy keeps in-frame clones and lacks some. The profile shows about 160,000 clones, 85% to 90% of them singletons. The specimen sequenced was PBMCs. The source of these receptors is a man aged 18 to 35 in good health and CMV-seronegative. Each CDR3 is given with its conserved first and last residue. D genes are given only for firm matches. The size of a clone is reported for some rows only, either as once, few or many, or as a class for expanded clones.

V	D	J	size	CDR3	DNA
TRBV6-6	TRBD2	TRBJ2-1	-	CASRTRASGRNEQFF	TGTGCCAGCAGGACTAGGGCTAGCGGGAGAAATGAGCAGTTCTTC
TRBV27	-	TRBJ2-5	-	CASSSGETQYF	TGTGCCAGCAGTTCCGGTGAGACCCAGTACTTC
TRBV29-1	TRBD1	TRBJ2-4	-	CSTAGTGRAQGIQYF	TGCAGCACCGCCGGGACAGGGAGAGCCCAGGGCATTCAGTACTTC
TRBV5-8	-	TRBJ1-1	-	CASSSSLAEAFF	TGTGCCAGCAGCTCCTCACTCGCTGAAGCTTTCTTT
TRBV18	-	TRBJ1-1	-	CASSGGGDTEAFF	TGTGCCAGCTCGGGGGGGGGAGACACTGAAGCTTTCTTT
TRBV29-1	-	TRBJ1-1	-	CSVEDGWGGTEAFF	TGCAGCGTTGAAGATGGGTGGGGGGGCACTGAAGCTTTCTTT
TRBV30	-	TRBJ2-1	-	CAWSEAREREQFF	TGTGCCTGGAGTGAGGCCAGGGAACGTGAGCAGTTCTTC
TRBV4-3	-	TRBJ2-6	-	CASSPVLREGANVLTF	TGCGCCAGCAGCCCGGTTTTGAGGGAAGGGGCCAACGTCCTGACTTTC
TRBV7-7	-	TRBJ2-7	few	CASSLEPSDEQYF	TGTGCTAGCAGCTTAGAGCCCAGCGACGAGCAGTACTTC
TRBV5-1	TRBD2	TRBJ2-2	-	CASSLGETSGNTGELFF	TGCGCCAGCAGCTTGGGGGAGACTAGCGGGAACACCGGGGAGCTGTTTTTT
TRBV5-1	TRBD2	TRBJ2-3	-	CASSWTTSGRGADTQYF	TGCGCCAGCAGCTGGACAACTAGCGGGAGAGGCGCAGATACGCAGTATTTT
TRBV6-1	-	TRBJ2-3	-	CASAGVQDTQYF	TGTGCCAGTGCCGGAGTCCAAGATACGCAGTATTTT
TRBV7-9	-	TRBJ1-1	-	CASSLVQGSAEAFF	TGTGCCAGCAGCTTAGTTCAGGGCAGTGCTGAAGCTTTCTTT
TRBV5-1	TRBD1	TRBJ2-6	-	CASSLTGVRANVLTF	TGCGCCAGCAGCCTAACAGGGGTTAGGGCCAACGTCCTGACTTTC
TRBV25-1	-	TRBJ2-5	-	CASSAPRGAGQEDQYF	TGTGCCAGCAGTGCACCCCGGGGAGCGGGCCAAGAGGACCAGTACTTC
TRBV2	TRBD1	TRBJ2-1	-	CARGGGTGTGPAEQFF	TGTGCCAGAGGTGGGGGGACCGGGACAGGGCCTGCTGAGCAGTTCTTC
TRBV6-5	-	TRBJ2-1	-	CASSYSSGALLNEQFF	TGTGCCAGCAGTTACTCGTCGGGAGCTCTCCTGAATGAGCAGTTCTTC
TRBV7-9	-	TRBJ2-1	-	CASSLRARPYNEQFF	TGTGCCAGCAGCTTACGAGCTCGCCCCTACAATGAGCAGTTCTTC
TRBV6-5	-	TRBJ1-3	-	CASSLLSRSSGNTIYF	TGTGCCAGCAGTTTACTATCTAGGAGCTCTGGAAACACCATATATTTT
TRBV6-5	TRBD1	TRBJ2-5	once	CASSGTVGHEETQYF	TGTGCCAGCAGTGGGACAGTGGGCCACGAGGAGACCCAGTACTTC
TRBV18	TRBD1	TRBJ1-5	-	CASSAGQGYNQPQHF	TGTGCCAGCTCAGCGGGACAGGGGTACAATCAGCCCCAGCATTTT
TRBV9	-	TRBJ2-2	-	CASSASNTGELFF	TGTGCCAGCAGCGCTTCGAACACCGGGGAGCTGTTTTTT
TRBV4-1	TRBD1	TRBJ1-1	-	CASSQAPGQLNTEAFF	TGCGCCAGCAGCCAAGCGCCGGGACAGCTGAACACTGAAGCTTTCTTT
TRBV10-2	TRBD1	TRBJ2-1	-	CASSSSGGTAYNEQFF	TGCGCCAGCAGTTCTTCAGGGGGAACGGCCTACAATGAGCAGTTCTTC
TRBV7-2	TRBD2	TRBJ2-7	-	CASSLVSGRAYEQYF	TGTGCCAGCAGCTTAGTGAGCGGGAGGGCATACGAGCAGTACTTC
TRBV7-8	-	TRBJ1-6	-	CASSLATGSPLHF	TGTGCCAGCAGCTTAGCGACGGGTTCACCCCTCCACTTT
TRBV20-1	-	TRBJ1-2	once	CSAPQNYGYTF	TGCAGTGCTCCACAGAACTATGGCTACACCTTC
TRBV5-6	TRBD1	TRBJ1-2	-	CASSWWGTEIRGYTF	TGTGCCAGCAGCTGGTGGGGGACAGAGATACGAGGCTACACCTTC
TRBV5-1	TRBD1	TRBJ2-2	once	CASSLEGTGGSIGELFF	TGCGCCAGCAGCTTGGAGGGGACAGGGGGGTCCATCGGGGAGCTGTTTTTT
TRBV18	TRBD1	TRBJ1-2	-	CASSPPAGGGYTF	TGTGCCAGCTCACCACCGGCAGGGGGTGGCTACACCTTC
TRBV19	TRBD1	TRBJ2-1	-	CASSMTTGVWGNEQFF	TGTGCCAGTAGTATGACGACAGGGGTATGGGGCAATGAGCAGTTCTTC
TRBV5-4	TRBD1	TRBJ1-4	-	CASSLELGQGRAAPNEKLFF	TGTGCCAGCAGCTTGGAACTGGGACAGGGAAGAGCGGCTCCTAATGAAAAACTGTTTTTT
TRBV6-1	-	TRBJ2-7	-	CASRKTGASHEQYF	TGTGCCAGCAGGAAGACAGGCGCCTCTCACGAGCAGTACTTC
TRBV4-3	-	TRBJ2-5	-	CASSQAVTGAVQTQYF	TGCGCCAGCAGCCAAGCCGTAACGGGAGCAGTACAGACCCAGTACTTC
TRBV7-6	-	TRBJ2-7	-	CASSLDRESGDEQYF	TGTGCCAGCAGCTTAGACAGGGAGTCCGGCGACGAGCAGTACTTT
TRBV19	TRBD2	TRBJ2-1	-	CASSIAAGGGYEQFF	TGTGCCAGTAGTATTGCAGCGGGAGGGGGGTATGAGCAGTTCTTC
TRBV4-1	TRBD2	TRBJ2-2	once	CASSQKSGIPNTGELFF	TGCGCCAGCAGCCAGAAAAGCGGGATTCCGAACACCGGGGAGCTGTTTTTT
TRBV7-2	-	TRBJ1-1	few	CASSLSEVNTEAFF	TGTGCCAGCAGCTTATCGGAGGTTAACACTGAAGCTTTCTTT
TRBV18	-	TRBJ2-1	-	CASSPSSADEQFF	TGTGCCAGCTCACCTTCATCGGCGGATGAGCAGTTCTTC